Included here is one T cell receptor (beta chain) sequence, with context. Its antigen is as yet unknown. Germline loops: CDR1 LGHNT, CDR2 FRNRAP. The CDR3 covers 15 residues. This sample is part of a study of cytomegalovirus exposure and HLA in healthy donors. Study-level points and caveats: In vitro data verified three CMV-associated chains as specific for CMV antigens. Presence/absence analyses supposed approximately even sequencing depth among donors. As was reported, the classifier diagnosed cytomegalovirus status with high specificity and sensitivity. A previous analysis found most TCR beta V segments productive roughly 87% or roughly 30% of the time.

PCR used 60 Vbeta primers and 13 Jbeta primers. Sequenced by immunoSEQ multiplex PCR; TCRdb stores in-frame clones only, minus some. The sample includes approximately 140,000 clones, under 85% seen only once; the top ten take about 1.8%. The sequence was collected from a boy younger than 18 in good health and CMV-seronegative. The genes are TRBV12-5 and TRBJ2-5, with D perhaps matching TRBD2 (7 bases). The J call could be wrong; TRBJ2-7 is a better fit for the DNA end. Sequencing was performed on PBMCs. For the CDR3, the DNA is TGTGCTAGTGGCCCCCCCCGGGGGGCCACCTACGAGCAGTACTTC. This codes for CASGPPRGATYEQYF.